What follows are 16 T cell receptor beta chains derived from one specimen sequenced in a study of a mutant IDH1 vaccine in newly diagnosed glioma. Noted time point: week 23, last vaccination. Doses of 300 ug of mutant IDH1 20-mer peptide were given with topical imiquimod. Profiled with immunoSEQ multiplex PCR; TCRdb holds only in-frame clones, not every one. Of 35,000 to 50,000 clones listed, 75% to 95% are singletons. Their antigen targets remain unknown. This specimen consisted of PBMCs, obtained from a glioma patient whose treatment included an IDH1 peptide vaccine. These receptors originate from a man between 45 and 60 years old with glioma.

The gene calls are TRBV7-2 and TRBJ1-1, with TRBD1 matching over 7 bases. The CDR3 length is 14 residues. From germline, CDR1 is SGHTA and CDR2 FQGNSA. The ends lost 5 bases at V and 3 bases at J; junction bases unmatched: 6. The CDR3, as DNA: TGTGCCAGCAGCGCTTACAGGGGCTACACTGAAGCTTTCTTT. This translates into CASSAYRGYTEAFF.

The genes are TRBV5-5 and TRBJ1-2; D may be TRBD1 (5 bases). Germline V CDR1 and CDR2: SGHKS, YYEKEE (reference sequence). V gave up 5 bases and J gave up 4 bases, with 21 bases separating them. CDR3 length equals 16 residues. The CDR3 reads CASSPGLGVDSYGYTF. The CDR3 DNA is TGTGCCAGCAGTCCGGGGTTGGGGGTGGACTCCTATGGCTACACCTTC.

V usage is TRBV10-1 and J usage is TRBJ2-1; no reliable D call. Germline loops: CDR1 WNHNN, CDR2 SYGVQD (reference sequence). V shed 0 bases and J shed 8 bases, with 5 bases lying between them. The CDR3 runs to 12 residues. CDR3 bases: TGCGCCAGCAGTGAGTCTCTCTATGAGCAGTTCTTC. This gives the protein CASSESLYEQFF.

The rearrangement links TRBV18 to TRBJ1-4; TRBD1 aligns across 7 bases. Germline CDR1 and CDR2: KGHSH and LQKENI. CDR3 length: 15 amino acids. Trimming at V came to 4 bases and at J to 0 bases, leaving 2 bases not matched to a gene. The CDR3 region is CASSQDRATNEKLFF. CDR3 DNA sequence: TGTGCCAGCTCACAAGACAGGGCAACTAATGAAAAACTGTTTTTT. Full variable domain (missing parts from reference TRBV18 and TRBJ1-4): NAGVMQNPRHLVRRRGQEARLRCSPMKGHSHVYWYRQLPEEGLKFMVYLQKENIIDESGMPKERFSAEFPKEGPSILRIQQVVRGDSAAYFCASSQDRATNEKLFFGSGTQLSVL.

This chain connects TRBV28 to TRBJ1-1; 12 bases align to TRBD1. The CDR3 has 18 amino acids. The J segment lost 1 base and the V segment lost 4 bases, leaving 10 bases of the junction unmatched. Germline CDR1 is MDHEN and CDR2 is SYDVKM. CDR3 sequence: CASSYHTGQGAWNTEAFF. The DNA for the CDR3 is TGTGCCAGCAGTTACCACACGGGACAGGGGGCATGGAACACTGAAGCTTTCTTT.

This rearrangement joins TRBV6-4 to TRBJ2-3; D is perhaps TRBD1 (6 bases). The CDR3 runs to 15 residues. From germline, CDR1 is MRHNA and CDR2 SNTAGT. Trimming shortened V by 3 bases and J by 0 bases, and 10 bases separated the two germline ends. In nucleotides, the CDR3 is TGTGCCAGCAGTGAAGGGGGAACTAGCACAGATACGCAGTATTTT. It encodes CASSEGGTSTDTQYF.

CDR3 coding DNA: TGTGCCAGCAGCCTCGACAGGGGCAATGAGCAGTTCTTC. Translated: CASSLDRGNEQFF. The chain links TRBV28 to TRBJ2-1; TRBD1 matches 8 bases. The germline gives CDR1 MDHEN, CDR2 SYDVKM. The length of the CDR3 is 13 residues. J gave up 6 bases and V 6 bases, and 4 bases lay outside the gene matches.

The V call is TRBV29-1, the J call TRBJ1-1, with 9 bases lining up with TRBD1. The V gene end was trimmed by 3 bases and the J gene end by 0 bases; junction bases not matched to a gene: 8. The CDR3 is 16 residues long. The germline CDR1 and CDR2 sequences are SQVTM and ANQGSEA. For the CDR3, the DNA is TGCAGCGTTGATTTCCGCGACAGGGGGTTGAACACTGAAGCTTTCTTT. Protein sequence: CSVDFRDRGLNTEAFF.

This chain connects TRBV7-2 to TRBJ2-7; tentatively, D is TRBD2 (5 bases). CDR1 is SGHTA and CDR2 is FQGNSA in the germline V gene. The CDR3 covers 15 residues. V lost 1 base, J lost 4 bases, and 14 bases lay in between. CDR3 protein: CASSLGPLLAYEQYF. In nucleotides, the CDR3 is TGTGCCAGCAGCTTAGGTCCCCTCCTAGCTTACGAGCAGTACTTC.

The gene calls are TRBV6-6 and TRBJ1-5, with unresolved D. V gave up 7 bases and J gave up 7 bases, with 14 bases separating them. In germline, CDR1 is MNHNY, CDR2 SVGAGI (reference sequence). CDR3 length: 13 amino acids. The CDR3 spells CASISTGRQPQHF. The CDR3 DNA is TGTGCCAGCATAAGTACGGGGAGACAGCCCCAGCATTTT.

V and J are TRBV6-5 and TRBJ2-2; D remains ambiguous. Germline values: CDR1 MNHEY, CDR2 SVGAGI. Trimming stripped 5 bases from V and 5 bases from J, with 12 bases between. This CDR3 is 14 amino acids long. The CDR3 protein is CASSGSEGTGELFF. As DNA, the CDR3 is TGTGCCAGCAGTGGGTCTGAAGGTACCGGGGAGCTGTTTTTT.

As to this clone: Germline and junction disagree at one end, which may indicate a read error. The chain has TRBV7-7 and TRBJ1-2; 8 nucleotides align to TRBD1. The germline V gene has CDR1 SSHAT and CDR2 FNYEAQ (reference sequence). This CDR3 comprises 11 residues. In nucleotides, the CDR3 is TGTGCTAGCAGAGACAGGGGTATGCACACCTTC. Residues: CASRDRGMHTF.

The chain employs TRBV5-1 and TRBJ1-6; D is uncertain. The V gene lost 0 bases and the J gene lost 9 bases, with 10 bases spanning the gap. Per the germline V gene, CDR1 is SGHRS and CDR2 is YFSETQ. CDR3 length equals 14 residues. CDR3 bases: TGCGCCAGCAGCTTGGAGTTAGCCTTTTCACCCCTCCACTTT. It codes for CASSLELAFSPLHF.

The chain employs TRBV4-1 and TRBJ2-7; D is uncertain. V lost 4 bases, J lost 2 bases, and 9 bases lay in between. The CDR3 has 13 residues. Germline V gives CDR1 MGHRA, CDR2 YSYEKL. The CDR3 DNA sequence: TGCGCCAGCAGCCCTCGGGCCGCCTACGAGCAGTACTTC. Translating gives CASSPRAAYEQYF.

The rearrangement joins TRBV14 to TRBJ2-2; the D gene is possibly TRBD2 (5 bases). The CDR3 is made up of 15 amino acids. Germline CDR1 is SGHDN and CDR2 is FVKESK. V shed 3 bases and J shed 1 base, with 9 bases lying between them. CDR3 sequence: CASSQHGMNTGELFF. Written as DNA, the CDR3 is TGTGCCAGCAGCCAGCACGGGATGAACACCGGGGAGCTGTTTTTT.

This chain joins TRBV4-1 and TRBJ2-1, with D perhaps TRBD1 or TRBD2 (5 bases each). The V gene lost 0 bases and the J gene lost 0 bases, with 9 bases spanning the gap. The CDR3 runs 16 residues. Per the germline V gene, CDR1 is MGHRA and CDR2 is YSYEKL. DNA for the CDR3: TGCGCCAGCAGCCAAGATGAGGGGAGCTCCTACAATGAGCAGTTCTTC. This codes for CASSQDEGSSYNEQFF.